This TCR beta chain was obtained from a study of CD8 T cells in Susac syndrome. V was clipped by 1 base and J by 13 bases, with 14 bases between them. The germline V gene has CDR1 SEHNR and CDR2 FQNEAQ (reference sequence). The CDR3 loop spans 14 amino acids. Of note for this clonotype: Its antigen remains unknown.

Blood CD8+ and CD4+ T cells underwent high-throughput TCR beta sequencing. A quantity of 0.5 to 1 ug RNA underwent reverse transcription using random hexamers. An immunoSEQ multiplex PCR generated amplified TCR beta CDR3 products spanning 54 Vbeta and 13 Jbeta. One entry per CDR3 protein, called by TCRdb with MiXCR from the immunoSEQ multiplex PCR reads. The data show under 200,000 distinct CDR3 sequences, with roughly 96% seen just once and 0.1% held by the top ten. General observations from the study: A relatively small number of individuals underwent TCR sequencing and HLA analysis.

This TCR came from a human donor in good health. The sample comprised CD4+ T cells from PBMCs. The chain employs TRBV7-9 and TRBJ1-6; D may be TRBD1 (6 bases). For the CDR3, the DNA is TGTGCCAGCAGCTTAGACAGGGAGTACTATCCCCTCCACTTT. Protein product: CASSLDREYYPLHF. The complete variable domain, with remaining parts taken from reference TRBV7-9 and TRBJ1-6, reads DTGVSQNPRHKITKRGQNVTFRCDPISEHNRLYWYRQTLGQGPEFLTYFQNEAQLEKSRLLSDRFSAERPKGSFSTLEIQRTEQGDSAMYLCASSLDREYYPLHFGNGTRLTVT.